These 8 T cell receptor beta chains came from one sample sequenced in a study of blood T cell repertoires in COVID-19. TCRdb's table, derived via immunoSEQ multiplex PCR, lists solely in-frame clones and lacks some. The sample yields 400,000 to 450,000 clones, around 88% seen once. The specimen sequenced was peripheral blood. The source is a woman aged 45-65 years with COVID-19, enrolled during active disease.

V usage is TRBV11-2 and J usage is TRBJ1-3, with unresolved D. The germline CDR1 and CDR2 sequences are SGHAT and FQNNGV. The CDR3 consists of 13 residues. Trimming stripped 5 bases from V and 0 bases from J, with 5 bases between. CDR3 protein: CASSQSSGNTIYF. CDR3 in DNA: TGTGCCAGCAGCCAATCCTCTGGAAACACCATATATTTT.

The chain uses TRBV10-3 and TRBJ1-4, with 7 bases identical to TRBD1. J was trimmed by 1 base and V by 5 bases; bases with no gene match: 10. Germline loops: CDR1 ENHRY, CDR2 SYGVKD. The CDR3 loop spans 17 amino acids. CDR3 loop: CAISKSDRAGTNEKLFF. The CDR3 DNA reads as TGTGCCATCAGTAAAAGCGACAGGGCAGGAACTAATGAAAAACTGTTTTTT.

The rearrangement uses TRBV11-2 and TRBJ1-2; TRBD1 might be the D (6 bases). The CDR3 loop spans 13 amino acids. From germline, CDR1 is SGHAT and CDR2 FQNNGV. V was clipped by 1 base and J by 7 bases, with 10 bases between them. The chain's CDR3 is CASSLAGAGGYTF. CDR3 DNA sequence: TGTGCCAGCAGCTTAGCAGGGGCGGGTGGCTACACCTTC.

The chain couples TRBV7-9 to TRBJ1-4; TRBD1 is a possible D gene (5 bases). The ends were cut back, 5 bases at V and 3 bases at J, with 16 bases in the middle. The CDR3 totals 16 residues. Germline CDR1 SEHNR, CDR2 FQNEAQ (reference sequence). The CDR3 protein is CASSIPRGGANEKLFF. CDR3 DNA: TGTGCCAGCAGCATACCCCGGGGGGGAGCTAATGAAAAACTGTTTTTT.

The rearrangement links TRBV7-2 to TRBJ2-7; 8 bases align to TRBD2. With V trimmed by 2 bases and J by 5 bases, 14 bases remained unmatched. Looked up from germline, CDR1 is SGHTA and CDR2 is FQGNSA. The CDR3 sequence is 17 residues long. The CDR3 region has the DNA TGTGCCAGCAGCTTATATCGGGGGGGAACCGTACGGGACGAGCAGTACTTC. Amino acid sequence: CASSLYRGGTVRDEQYF.

V is TRBV28 and J is TRBJ2-2, with a possible D match to TRBD2 (5 bases). The CDR3 is 15 residues long. CDR1 and CDR2 from the germline V gene are MDHEN and SYDVKM. The ends were cut back, 3 bases at V and 6 bases at J, with 14 bases in the middle. CDR3 sequence: CASSLPLGDPGELFF. As DNA, the CDR3 is TGTGCCAGCAGTTTGCCACTGGGAGACCCCGGGGAGCTGTTTTTT.

V usage is TRBV6-5 and J usage is TRBJ1-5; 9 nucleotides match TRBD1. With 4 bases clipped from V and 7 bases from J, the junction kept 8 bases outside the gene matches. Germline CDR1 is MNHEY and CDR2 is SVGAGI. This CDR3 has 15 residues. The CDR3 DNA reads TGTGCCAGCAGTTTTACCACAGGGGGCGGACAGCCCCAGCATTTT. This sequence encodes CASSFTTGGGQPQHF.

The chain recombines TRBV7-9 with TRBJ1-1; maybe TRBD1 (6 bases). V dropped 3 bases and J dropped 4 bases, with 12 bases sitting between them. This CDR3 spans 14 amino acids. The germline CDR1 and CDR2 sequences are SEHNR and FQNEAQ (reference sequence). The CDR3 sequence: CASSLGGGATEAFF. The CDR3 nucleotides are TGTGCCAGCAGCTTGGGAGGGGGAGCCACTGAAGCTTTCTTT.